This T cell receptor (beta chain) was profiled in a study of blood T cell repertoires in COVID-19. Study background: Samples representing acute and convalescent COVID-19 were sourced from the United States, Italy and Spain. T cells, B-cell-depleted T cells, or PBMCs provided the cDNA or gDNA that served as material.

Trimming took 4 bases from V and 5 from J; bases not matched to a gene: 10. The CDR3 is 15 residues long. CDR1 is SGHNT and CDR2 is YYREEE in the germline V gene (reference sequence). Enrolment of Seattle patients took place during active infection, and they were followed longitudinally. In the original analysis: Reference gene primers were amplified, and this amplification served to estimate nucleated cell counts. Profiling relied on immunoSEQ multiplex PCR, and the TCRdb table lists in-frame clones only, not all of them. V and J calls and clone size are as listed in that table; D and trimming were resolved from the DNA. The repertoire holds 250,000 or so clones, with 88% as singletons.

The specimen was peripheral blood. This receptor was obtained from a woman aged 25 to 45 with COVID-19, enrolled during active disease. The V and J genes are TRBV5-4 and TRBJ2-5; 8 bases fit TRBD1. The CDR3 sequence is CASSHRQGNEETQYF. CDR3 nucleotide sequence: TGTGCCAGCAGCCACCGACAGGGGAACGAGGAGACCCAGTACTTC.